These T cell receptor beta chains were read from a single sample in a study of blood T cell repertoires in COVID-19. The assay was immunoSEQ multiplex PCR, and TCRdb's table has in-frame clones only and misses some. The data show 300,000 to 400,000 clones, with around 90% seen just once and approximately 9.9% held by the top ten. The sequencing sample was made of peripheral blood. These receptors came from a man younger than 45 with COVID-19, enrolled during active disease. Each CDR3 is given with its conserved first and last residue. D genes are given only for firm matches. The listing skips clone size in some rows; elsewhere it reads once, few, many or a size class.

CDR3 length	J gene	clone size	V gene	D gene	CDR3 DNA	CDR3 protein
15	TRBJ2-7	NA	TRBV28	TRBD2	TGTGCCAGCAGTCGGGAGGCGGGGGGTCGAGGCGAGCAGTACTTC	CASSREAGGRGEQYF
13	TRBJ2-7	NA	TRBV11-2	TRBD1	TGTGCCAGCAGCTTTGGACAGGGGTACGAGCAGTACTTC	CASSFGQGYEQYF
13	TRBJ1-4	NA	TRBV5-1	TRBD1	TGCGCCAGCGCGGGACAGGAGAATGAAAAACTGTTTTTT	CASAGQENEKLFF
15	TRBJ2-2	NA	TRBV6-5	TRBD1	TGTGCCAGCAGTTCGGACAGGGGGCGCGCCGGGGAGCTGTTTTTT	CASSSDRGRAGELFF
15	TRBJ2-7	once	TRBV7-9	TRBD1	TGTGCCAGCAGCCTCTCCGGGACAGGGGCTCGCGAGCAGTACTTC	CASSLSGTGAREQYF
19	TRBJ1-3	once	TRBV18	TRBD1	TGTGCCAGCTCACCCCAACCGGGACAGTTTATGGCAGCGAGGGACACCATATATTTT	CASSPQPGQFMAARDTIYF
13	TRBJ2-7	NA	TRBV10-3	TRBD2	TGTGCCATCGCCGGGGGGTCCACCTACGAGCAGTACTTC	CAIAGGSTYEQYF
15	TRBJ2-5	NA	TRBV10-3	TRBD1	TGTGCTATCAGTGACGGACAGGGGGCACAAGAGACCCAGTACTTC	CAISDGQGAQETQYF
14	TRBJ1-4	NA	TRBV5-1	NA	TGCGCCAGCAGCTTGGCCACAACTAATGAAAAACTGTTTTTT	CASSLATTNEKLFF
15	TRBJ2-7	NA	TRBV2	TRBD2	TGTGCCAGCAGTGAGCGGAGCGGGAGGAGTTGGGAGCAGTACTTC	CASSERSGRSWEQYF
14	TRBJ2-7	NA	TRBV6-5	TRBD2	TGTGCCAGCATCAGAGGACTAGCTGCCTACGAGCAGTACTTC	CASIRGLAAYEQYF
14	TRBJ2-1	NA	TRBV24-1	NA	TGTGCCACCAGTGATTTGTTCGGGGGTGATGAGCAGTTCTTC	CATSDLFGGDEQFF
14	TRBJ2-7	NA	TRBV7-2	NA	TGTGCCAGCAGCCCTTGGACAAGTCCTTACGAGCAGTACTTC	CASSPWTSPYEQYF
17	TRBJ2-3	NA	TRBV7-2	TRBD2	TGTGCCAGCAGCTTATCGGGTGGCGGGAGGAGCGCAGATACGCAGTATTTT	CASSLSGGGRSADTQYF
17	TRBJ2-1	NA	TRBV2	TRBD2	TGTGCCAGCGGCGAAGGACTAGCGGGAGGGCCTGATTCCTGGCAGTTCTTC	CASGEGLAGGPDSWQFF
13	TRBJ1-5	few	TRBV6-4	NA	TGTGCCAGCAGTGTTGACAGAAATCAGCCCCAGCATTTT	CASSVDRNQPQHF
13	TRBJ2-7	NA	TRBV7-9	NA	TGTGCCAGCAGCTCCTACGGGGCCTACGAGCAGTACTTC	CASSSYGAYEQYF
15	TRBJ1-1	NA	TRBV7-8	TRBD1	TGTGCCAGCAGCTACCGGGCCGACAGGGTCGCTGAAGCTTTCTTT	CASSYRADRVAEAFF
14	TRBJ1-2	NA	TRBV19	TRBD1	TGTGCCAGTAGTACACAGGGGGGAGATCGGGGCTACACCTTC	CASSTQGGDRGYTF
14	TRBJ2-7	NA	TRBV5-5	NA	TGTGCCAGCAGCCTTGCCCCCGGACAATACGAGCAGTACTTC	CASSLAPGQYEQYF
17	TRBJ1-5	few	TRBV4-3	TRBD1	TGCGCCAGCAGCCAAGATTTGGACAGGGGGCGGAATCAGCCCCAGCATTTT	CASSQDLDRGRNQPQHF
18	TRBJ1-5	NA	TRBV5-8	NA	TGTGCCAGCAGCTCCCTCTCCGTCCAGGGATATAGCAATCAGCCCCAGCATTTT	CASSSLSVQGYSNQPQHF
16	TRBJ2-7	NA	TRBV7-3	TRBD2	TGTGCCAGCAGCTTACTGGGTAGCGGGATCCCACGCGAGCAGTACTTC	CASSLLGSGIPREQYF
16	TRBJ2-1	NA	TRBV19	TRBD2	TGTGCCAGTAGTCTGGGGTTGGGACTAGCGAACAATGAGCAGTTCTTC	CASSLGLGLANNEQFF
14	TRBJ2-1	NA	TRBV9	NA	TGTGCCAGCAGCGTAGCTCATCTAGTAGCTGAGCAGTTCTTC	CASSVAHLVAEQFF
14	TRBJ2-7	few	TRBV18	TRBD1	TGTGCCAGCTCGCCGCAGGGGGCGACGGACGAGCAGTACTTC	CASSPQGATDEQYF
13	TRBJ1-1	NA	TRBV2	TRBD1	TGTGCCAGCGGCCGGGACAGGAACACTGAAGCTTTCTTT	CASGRDRNTEAFF
11	TRBJ2-1	NA	TRBV12-3/TRBV12-4	NA	TGTGCCAGCAGCCCCGGGAGAGAGCAGTTCTTC	CASSPGREQFF
14	TRBJ2-1	NA	TRBV7-3	NA	TGTGCCAGCAGCTTATTCGGGGCCTACAATGAGCAGTTCTTC	CASSLFGAYNEQFF
15	TRBJ2-3	few	TRBV6-5	NA	TGTGCCAGCAGTTACTCTTCCGAGGGAGGAGATACGCAGTATTTT	CASSYSSEGGDTQYF
14	TRBJ2-3	NA	TRBV11-2	TRBD2	TGTGCCAGCACCTTTAGCGGGAGCACAGATACGCAGTATTTT	CASTFSGSTDTQYF
13	TRBJ2-3	NA	TRBV11-2	TRBD2	TGTGCCAGCAGGGGATGGGGGGGTGACACGCAGTATTTT	CASRGWGGDTQYF
15	TRBJ1-2	few	TRBV10-3	TRBD1	TGTGCCACATATAAGACAGGGGGGGAGAACTATGGCTACACCTTC	CATYKTGGENYGYTF
16	TRBJ2-1	NA	TRBV7-2	TRBD2	TGTGCCAGCAGCCGCCCATGGGCGGGGGGGGCCAATGAGCAGTTCTTC	CASSRPWAGGANEQFF
21	TRBJ2-6	NA	TRBV5-1	TRBD1	TGCGCCAGCAGCCAAACCTCAATGGACAGGGGAAGGGACTCTGGGGCCAACGTCCTGACTTTC	CASSQTSMDRGRDSGANVLTF
15	TRBJ2-3	NA	TRBV24-1	TRBD1	TGTGCCACCAGTGATTTTGGGACAGGGGCAGATACGCAGTATTTT	CATSDFGTGADTQYF
13	TRBJ1-2	NA	TRBV12-3/TRBV12-4	TRBD1	TGTGCCAGCAGTAAAGACAGGGTTAGAGGCTACACCTTC	CASSKDRVRGYTF
13	TRBJ1-1	NA	TRBV18	NA	TGTGCCAGCTCACCAGGGGACACCCATGAAGCTTTCTTT	CASSPGDTHEAFF
15	TRBJ1-4	NA	TRBV5-1	NA	TGCGCCAGCAGCCGACCGGGACAAGAGGATGAAAAACTGTTTTTT	CASSRPGQEDEKLFF
17	TRBJ2-1	NA	TRBV9	TRBD2	TGTGCCAGCAGCGTAAGGCCCTCTACTAGCGGGGGGAATGAGCAGTTCTTC	CASSVRPSTSGGNEQFF
16	TRBJ2-3	NA	TRBV5-1	TRBD1	TGCGCCAGCAGCTTGGCCCTGGACAGGGGGCAACATACGCAGTATTTT	CASSLALDRGQHTQYF
15	TRBJ2-7	NA	TRBV29-1	TRBD2	TGCAGCGCTGGGTTAGGGACTAGCGGCTCCTACGAGCAGTACTTC	CSAGLGTSGSYEQYF
13	TRBJ2-7	NA	TRBV18	NA	TGTGCCAGCTCACCGGGGACTTCATACGAGCAGTACTTC	CASSPGTSYEQYF
13	TRBJ2-3	once	TRBV7-3	NA	TGTGCCAGCAGCTATGACCCTGGAGGCACGCAGTATTTT	CASSYDPGGTQYF
13	TRBJ1-2	NA	TRBV6-2/TRBV6-3	TRBD1	TGTGCCAGCAGTGGGACAGGTCTCTATGGCTACACCTTC	CASSGTGLYGYTF
12	TRBJ1-2	NA	TRBV19	NA	TGTGCCAGTAGTATAACAGGCTATGGCTACACCTTC	CASSITGYGYTF
16	TRBJ1-4	NA	TRBV5-1	NA	TGCGCCAGCAGCTTGGGAGGTCGGGGGAATAATGAAAAACTGTTTTTT	CASSLGGRGNNEKLFF
13	TRBJ1-2	NA	TRBV11-1	NA	TGTGCCAGCAGCTTAAGGGAGAACTATGGCTACACCTTC	CASSLRENYGYTF
15	TRBJ2-1	NA	TRBV7-3	TRBD1	TGTGCCAGCAGCTCAGCCGGGACAGGGGTTGATGAGCAGTTCTTC	CASSSAGTGVDEQFF
12	TRBJ2-2	NA	TRBV29-1	NA	TGCAGCGGGTGGGCCCTTAGCGGGGAGCTGTTTTTT	CSGWALSGELFF
14	TRBJ1-5	few	TRBV7-8	NA	TGTGCCAGCAGCTTAGACAGGGTGAATCAGCCCCAGCATTTT	CASSLDRVNQPQHF
18	TRBJ2-2	NA	TRBV7-2	TRBD2	TGTGCCAGCAGCTTAGTCCCCCCGTCTAGCGGGCTGGCCGGGGAGCTGTTTTTT	CASSLVPPSSGLAGELFF
15	TRBJ1-1	NA	TRBV29-1	NA	TGCAGCGTTGCCCAAAACAGGGTCCCTGGGACTGAAGCTTTCTTT	CSVAQNRVPGTEAFF
13	TRBJ1-5	NA	TRBV2	TRBD1	TGTGCCAGCAGTAACAGGGGGCGACAGCCCCAGCATTTT	CASSNRGRQPQHF
16	TRBJ2-2	NA	TRBV6-6	TRBD2	TGTGCCAGCACCCAAAGGGGACTAGGTGGGACCGGGGAGCTGTTTTTT	CASTQRGLGGTGELFF